The entry below describes one T cell receptor (beta chain). The specificity of this receptor is unknown. No base-level quality is on record; no much larger clone is a single base apart. V sheds 4 bases and J sheds 4 bases, leaving 11 bases between their ends. From a lookup of the germline V gene (reference sequence), CDR1 and CDR2 are GTSNPN and SVGIG. Spanning cysteine to phenylalanine, the CDR3 consists of 13 amino acids. This entry keeps only the CDR3 DNA: 39 bases, framed from base 1. The data belong to a study of early stage breast cancer tumors (TCRdb year 2017). About the full investigation: Of the roughly 17 invasive breast tumors, 12 to 13 were found to be estrogen receptor-positive, progesterone receptor-positive and HER2-negative. On average, each sample got around 10-fold read coverage. Of the roughly twelve ER+/PR+/HER2- tumors, eight were classified as invasive ductal carcinomas and four as invasive lobular carcinomas. Across all samples, more than 2.5 million templates representing about 1 million unique clonotypes were detected. On the study overall, not on this receptor specifically: Compared with adjacent normal breast tissue, tumors had higher clonality and 2 to 3-fold greater T cell density. Enriched TCRB sequences shared across patients were mostly commonly generated sequences, unlikely to play an important role in the tumor microenvironment. Because the cohort was small, analysis by tumor subtype was not possible. Sequencing bulk genomic DNA from unsorted cells could not capture chain pairing or functional markers like CD4, CD8 and FOXP3. Repertoires from blood resembled normal breast more closely than tumor, and using blood as a reference for each tissue separated tumor from normal in about 90% of the 16 patients.

Two independent genomic DNA replicates were amplified for each sample, with around 0.5 ug used for blood and around 1.5 ug for tumor or normal breast. Following the manufacturer's instructions, the ImmunoSeq Intro kit was used to carry out TCRB sequencing on genomic DNA. The multiplex PCR ran for about 31 cycles using proprietary primers and spike-in control sequences for absolute quantification. Single-end 150-bp reads were used to sequence an 87-bp fragment spanning the CDR3 plus the flanking V and J genes. Seven samples, each with two replicates, were multiplexed per lane of an Illumina MiSeq using version 3.0 chemistry. The paper's data handling went like this. The vendor's proprietary pipeline handled the raw data processing, merging both replicates into a single result for each sample. Clonotypes were defined as productive rearrangements sharing the V-gene family, CDR3 amino acid sequence and J-gene segment. Clonality was calculated as 1 minus the normalized Shannon entropy (Pielou evenness) of TCRB abundances. T cell density was estimated as total templates divided by the number of input cells, with the number of input cells inferred from the DNA input amount. Total repertoire diversity and clonality were estimated with Recon using default parameters. Clonotypes with over 0.1% abundance in tumor and at least 32-fold higher abundance in tumor than in normal breast were defined as tumor-enriched. Imported from immuneACCESS, the table was reduced by TCRdb to in-frame sequences with V and J called. These copies leave out some clones; in studies compared against another copy, an unresolved V gene accounts for under half, and the cause of the remainder is not known. V and J calls and clone size are copied from that table; D and trimming were computed from the DNA. Counted in this sample were 9,700 or so clones; 60% to 85% of them appeared once. The top ten clones comprise around 9% of the sample.

Adjacent normal breast tissue was collected about 2-4 cm away from the tumor, rinsed in PBS and stored in prechilled RNAlater. Normal breast tissue often required 100-300 mg of tissue for sufficient DNA because of high lipid content and low cell density. The study profiled bulk TCR beta-chain repertoires in matched peripheral blood, tumor and adjacent normal breast tissue taken from approximately 15 patients with early-stage breast cancer. Genomic DNA was extracted with the Qiagen AllPrep DNA/RNA Mini kit. This sequence uses TRBV30 and TRBJ1-3, with the D gene call left open. The receptor comes from a person aged 40-50 years with breast cancer. Sequenced: normal breast tissue next to the tumor. The base sequence is TGTGCCTGGAATAGGGTTTCAGGAAACACCATATATTTT. This encodes CAWNRVSGNTIYF.